The 20 T cell receptor beta chains below all came from one sample that was sequenced in a study of cytomegalovirus exposure and HLA in healthy donors. The PCR was carried out with 60 Vbeta primers and 13 Jbeta primers. The method was immunoSEQ multiplex PCR; TCRdb's version includes in-frame clones alone and lacks a portion of them. The data show about 190,000 clones, approximately 80% seen once. Material: PBMCs. All receptors derive from a woman between 40 and 50 years old in good health and CMV-seronegative.

The chain combines TRBV19 with TRBJ1-2; D perhaps matches TRBD1 (5 bases). This CDR3 has 12 amino acids. Trimming took 11 bases from V and 1 from J, leaving 11 bases between them. The germline V gene encodes CDR1 LNHDA and CDR2 SQIVND (reference sequence). CDR3 sequence (DNA): TGTGCCTCTAAGGGGATTAACTATGGCTACACCTTC. This translates into CASKGINYGYTF.

CDR3 region: CAGQSSFNYGYTF. The CDR3 DNA follows: TGTGCCGGACAATCCTCTTTTAACTATGGCTACACCTTC. The chain joins TRBV2 to TRBJ1-2, with D tentatively TRBD1 (5 bases). Germline assignment: CDR1 SNHLY and CDR2 FYNNEI. Between the trimmed V and J ends, which lost 11 bases and 1 base, there was a span of 14 bases. This CDR3 spans 13 amino acids.

The chain employs TRBV18 and TRBJ2-2; no clear D gene. Deletions cut 2 bases from V and 13 bases from J, with 20 bases between. The V gene's germline CDR1 is KGHSH and CDR2 LQKENI. The length of the CDR3 is 15 residues. The CDR3 here is CASSPFAYTELGLFF. Written as DNA, the CDR3 is TGTGCCAGCTCACCATTTGCTTATACCGAGCTTGGGCTGTTTTTT.

This rearrangement joins TRBV11-3 to TRBJ2-1, with D tentatively TRBD1 (5 bases). CDR1 and CDR2 from the germline V gene are SGHNT and YENEEA. The ends were cut back, 8 bases at V and 8 bases at J, with 16 bases in the middle. CDR3 length: 13 residues. This CDR3 reads CASSNRFLYEQFF. CDR3 bases: TGTGCCAGCTCGAACAGGTTTCTCTATGAGCAGTTCTTC.

J is TRBJ1-1 and V is TRBV7-6, with D uncertain. The germline V gene has CDR1 SGHVS and CDR2 FNYEAQ. This CDR3 region has 15 residues. Trimming took 1 base from V and 0 from J, leaving 9 bases between them. CDR3 loop: CASSLVTVLNTEAFF. The CDR3 DNA reads TGTGCCAGCAGCTTAGTTACGGTCTTGAACACTGAAGCTTTCTTT.

This clone was seen a few times. Other DNA variants within this sample encode the same CDR3. V and J are TRBV7-2 and TRBJ1-1, with D perhaps TRBD1 (5 bases). V gave up 4 bases and J gave up 1 base, with 7 bases separating them. This CDR3 is 13 amino acids long. Germline V gives CDR1 SGHTA, CDR2 FQGNSA. The CDR3 sequence: CASSSQGNTEAFF. The CDR3 DNA follows: TGTGCCAGCAGCTCGCAGGGGAACACTGAAGCTTTCTTT.

The gene calls are TRBV7-2 and TRBJ2-1, with D maybe TRBD1 (5 bases). Germline-derived CDR1 and CDR2 are SGHTA and FQGNSA. Between the trimmed V and J ends, which lost 3 bases and 9 bases, there was a span of 9 bases. The CDR3 spans 12 residues. CDR3 protein: CASSLGRGEQFF. CDR3 DNA: TGTGCCAGCAGCTTGGGAAGGGGTGAGCAGTTCTTC.

V usage is TRBV6-5 and J usage is TRBJ2-1; no reliable D call. There are 16 residues in the CDR3. Trimming removed 0 bases at V and 5 bases at J, with 14 bases between. The germline gives CDR1 MNHEY, CDR2 SVGAGI. The CDR3 sequence is CASSYSIRRSNNEQFF. The CDR3 nucleotides are TGTGCCAGCAGTTACTCGATTCGCAGGTCCAACAATGAGCAGTTCTTC.

This sequence joins TRBV11-1 and TRBJ2-7, with TRBD2 identical over 7 bases. The V and J ends lost 3 bases and 5 bases, in that order; junction bases with no gene match: 4. The CDR3 totals 13 residues. Germline V gene data show CDR1 as SGHAT and CDR2 as FQDESV (reference sequence). The CDR3 sequence: CASSLVSGDEQYF. The CDR3 DNA follows: TGTGCCAGCAGCTTGGTGAGCGGGGACGAGCAGTACTTC.

This clone was detected once. The chain employs TRBV7-9 and TRBJ1-5; TRBD1 matches 7 bases. This CDR3 has 14 amino acids. V was pared by 4 bases and J by 6 bases, with 6 bases of the junction left unmatched. The germline V gene encodes CDR1 SEHNR and CDR2 FQNEAQ (reference sequence). The DNA for the CDR3 is TGTGCCAGCAGCTCAGACAGGGTTTTTCAGCCCCAGCATTTT. It encodes CASSSDRVFQPQHF.

This clone appeared a single time. The genes are TRBV27 and TRBJ1-4, with TRBD1 matching 7 bases. The CDR3 is 18 residues long. V shed 0 bases and J 6 bases; nucleotides not matched to a gene: 13. Germline V CDR1 and CDR2: MNHEY, SMNVEV (reference sequence). CDR3 coding DNA: TGTGCCAGCAGTTTATCCCGACAAGGTGCCAGGGGGGATGAAAAACTGTTTTTT. Translated, it gives CASSLSRQGARGDEKLFF.

This clone was seen just once. This chain connects TRBV5-1 to TRBJ2-1, with D uncertain. This CDR3 has 16 amino acids. In germline, CDR1 is SGHRS, CDR2 YFSETQ. V was trimmed by 0 bases and J by 0 bases, leaving 10 bases between them. CDR3 coding DNA: TGCGCCAGCAGCTTGGCCGATACAGACTCCTACAATGAGCAGTTCTTC. This translates into CASSLADTDSYNEQFF.

The rearrangement uses TRBV18 and TRBJ2-5; 10 nucleotides align to TRBD2. The J call is uncertain, as TRBJ2-7 better fits the DNA end. The length of the CDR3 is 14 residues. CDR1 and CDR2 (germline): KGHSH, LQKENI. CDR3 loop: CASSSGVAGGEQYF. The CDR3 DNA sequence: TGTGCCAGCTCATCCGGGGTAGCGGGAGGCGAGCAGTACTTC.

The CDR3 DNA reads TGTGCCAGCAGCTTAGCGCTGGGACAGGGCCCTTTGGACGGCTACACCTTC. This translates into CASSLALGQGPLDGYTF. The J gene is TRBJ1-2, the V gene TRBV7-6; the match to TRBD1 covers 9 bases. CDR1 SGHVS and CDR2 FNYEAQ come from the germline V gene. The length of the CDR3 is 17 residues. Trimming removed 0 bases from V and 8 bases from J; junction bases left unmatched: 13. Variable domain in full (rest from reference TRBV7-6 and TRBJ1-2): GAGVSQSPRYKVTKRGQDVALRCDPISGHVSLYWYRQALGQGPEFLTYFNYEAQQDKSGLPNDRFSAERPEGSISTLTIQRTEQRDSAMYRCASSLALGQGPLDGYTFGSGTRLTVV.

This clone turned up a few times. The rearrangement joins TRBV6-1 to TRBJ2-6; D is perhaps TRBD1 (6 bases). In germline, CDR1 is MNHNS, CDR2 SASEGT. The CDR3 totals 15 residues. V was pared by 11 bases and J by 2 bases, with 16 bases between. CDR3 protein: CAAARGSAGANVLTF. For the CDR3, the DNA is TGTGCCGCGGCCAGGGGTTCGGCTGGGGCCAACGTCCTGACTTTC.

The V call is TRBV27, the J call TRBJ2-1; TRBD1 matches at 10 bases. Germline V gene data show CDR1 as MNHEY and CDR2 as SMNVEV (reference sequence). This CDR3 is built from 15 residues. V lost 2 bases, J lost 6 bases, and 4 bases stayed unmatched. This chain's CDR3 is CASSLVGTGVNEQFF. The CDR3 DNA reads as TGTGCCAGCAGTTTAGTAGGGACAGGGGTCAATGAGCAGTTCTTC.

The chain is built from TRBV4-2 and TRBJ1-3; D may be TRBD1 (5 bases). CDR1 and CDR2 (germline): LGHNA, YNFKEQ. The CDR3 consists of 15 residues. V gave up 3 bases and J gave up 0 bases, with 9 bases separating them. The CDR3 DNA is TGTGCCAGCAGCCAGATCAGGGACTCTGGAAACACCATATATTTT. It encodes CASSQIRDSGNTIYF.

The chain uses TRBV5-1 and TRBJ2-7, with D tentatively TRBD1 (6 bases). V lost 6 bases, J lost 6 bases, and 16 bases lay in between. The CDR3 extends over 13 amino acids. CDR1 is SGHRS, CDR2 YFSETQ, per germline. The CDR3 sequence: CASKYTGSGEQYF. Here the CDR3 DNA reads TGCGCCAGCAAGTACACAGGGTCGGGCGAGCAGTACTTC. Using reference TRBV5-1 and TRBJ2-7 for the parts outside the CDR3, the full variable domain is KAGVTQTPRYLIKTRGQQVTLSCSPISGHRSVSWYQQTPGQGLQFLFEYFSETQRNKGNFPGRFSGRQFSNSRSEMNVSTLELGDSALYLCASKYTGSGEQYFGPGTRLTVT.

The rearrangement joins TRBV19 to TRBJ2-2; unclear D gene. The CDR3 consists of 14 residues. V lost 7 bases and J 7 bases, leaving 16 bases between the germline ends. The germline V gene encodes CDR1 LNHDA and CDR2 SQIVND (reference sequence). The CDR3 loop reads CASNLGVPGGELFF. For the CDR3, the DNA is TGTGCCAGTAATTTAGGCGTCCCGGGCGGGGAGCTGTTTTTT.

This clone occurred once. The V call is TRBV7-2, the J call TRBJ2-1, with D tentatively TRBD2 (5 bases). V lost 0 bases and J 2 bases, leaving 8 bases between the germline ends. The CDR3 runs to 15 residues. Germline CDR1 is SGHTA and CDR2 is FQGNSA. CDR3: CASSLAGDPYNEQFF. CDR3 nucleotide sequence: TGTGCCAGCAGCTTAGCGGGAGACCCCTACAATGAGCAGTTCTTC.